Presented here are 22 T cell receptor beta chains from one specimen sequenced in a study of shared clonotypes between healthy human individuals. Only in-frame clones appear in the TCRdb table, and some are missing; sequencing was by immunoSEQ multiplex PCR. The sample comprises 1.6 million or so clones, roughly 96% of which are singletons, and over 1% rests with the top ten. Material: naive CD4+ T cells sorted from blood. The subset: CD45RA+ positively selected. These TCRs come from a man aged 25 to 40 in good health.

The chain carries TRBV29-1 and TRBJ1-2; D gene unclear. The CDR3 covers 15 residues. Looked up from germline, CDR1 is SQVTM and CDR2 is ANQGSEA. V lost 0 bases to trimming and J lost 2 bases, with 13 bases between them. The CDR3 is CSVEDWGIANYGYTF. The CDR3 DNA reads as TGCAGCGTTGAAGATTGGGGAATCGCAAACTATGGCTACACCTTC. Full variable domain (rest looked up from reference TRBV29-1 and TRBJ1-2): SAVISQKPSRDICQRGTSLTIQCQVDSQVTMMFWYRQQPGQSLTLIATANQGSEATYESGFVIDKFPISRPNLTFSTLTVSNMSPEDSSIYLCSVEDWGIANYGYTFGSGTRLTVV.

The CDR3 region has the DNA TGTGCCATCAGCCCCGGGGGGAGCTCCTACAATGAGCAGTTCTTC. As protein: CAISPGGSSYNEQFF. The chain carries TRBV10-3 and TRBJ2-1; TRBD2 agrees at 7 bases. In germline, CDR1 is ENHRY, CDR2 SYGVKD. Germline trimming cut 6 bases from V and 0 bases from J; bases unmatched to any gene: 5. This CDR3 spans 15 amino acids.

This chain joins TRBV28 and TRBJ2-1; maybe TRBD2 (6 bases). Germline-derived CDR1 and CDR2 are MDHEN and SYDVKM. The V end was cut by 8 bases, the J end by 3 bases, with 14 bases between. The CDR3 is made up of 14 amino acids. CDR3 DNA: TGTGCCAGCCTACCCGGGGGTCTCTACAATGAGCAGTTCTTC. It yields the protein CASLPGGLYNEQFF.

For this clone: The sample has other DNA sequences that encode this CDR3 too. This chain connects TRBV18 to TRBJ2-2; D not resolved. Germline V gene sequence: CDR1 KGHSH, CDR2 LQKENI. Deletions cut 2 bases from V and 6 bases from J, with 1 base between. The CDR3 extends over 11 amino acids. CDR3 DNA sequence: TGTGCCAGCTCACCATCCGGGGAGCTGTTTTTT. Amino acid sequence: CASSPSGELFF.

The CDR3 reads CASRGDNTEAFF. Here the CDR3 DNA reads TGCGCCAGCAGGGGGGACAACACTGAAGCTTTCTTT. J is TRBJ1-1 and V is TRBV10-1; a weak D match, TRBD1 (5 bases). V shed 6 bases and J shed 2 bases, with 7 bases lying between them. CDR1 is WNHNN and CDR2 is SYGVQD in the germline V gene (reference sequence). This CDR3 comprises 12 residues.

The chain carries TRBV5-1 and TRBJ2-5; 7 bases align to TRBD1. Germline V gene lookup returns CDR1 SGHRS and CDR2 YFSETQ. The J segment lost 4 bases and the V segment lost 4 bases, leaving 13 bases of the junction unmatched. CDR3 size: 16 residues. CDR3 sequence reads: CASSPNRQGLGETQYF. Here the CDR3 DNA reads TGCGCCAGCAGCCCGAACAGACAGGGTTTGGGAGAGACCCAGTACTTC.

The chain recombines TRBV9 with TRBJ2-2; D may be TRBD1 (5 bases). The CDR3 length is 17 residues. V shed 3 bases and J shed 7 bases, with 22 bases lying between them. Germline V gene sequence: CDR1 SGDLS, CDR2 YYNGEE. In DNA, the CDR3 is TGTGCCAGCAGCGCCCCCCATACAGTCACGCAGGGCGGGGAGCTGTTTTTT. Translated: CASSAPHTVTQGGELFF.

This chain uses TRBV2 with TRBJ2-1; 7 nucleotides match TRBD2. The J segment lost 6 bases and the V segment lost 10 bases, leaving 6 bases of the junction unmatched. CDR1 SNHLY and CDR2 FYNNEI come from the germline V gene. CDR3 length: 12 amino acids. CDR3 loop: CATEGRGNEQFF. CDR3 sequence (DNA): TGTGCCACAGAGGGGAGGGGCAATGAGCAGTTCTTC.

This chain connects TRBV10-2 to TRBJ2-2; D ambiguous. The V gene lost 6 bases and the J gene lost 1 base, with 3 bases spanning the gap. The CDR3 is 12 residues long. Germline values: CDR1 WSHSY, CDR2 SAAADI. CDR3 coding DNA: TGCGCCAGCAGGAGGAACACCGGGGAGCTGTTTTTT. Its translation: CASRRNTGELFF.

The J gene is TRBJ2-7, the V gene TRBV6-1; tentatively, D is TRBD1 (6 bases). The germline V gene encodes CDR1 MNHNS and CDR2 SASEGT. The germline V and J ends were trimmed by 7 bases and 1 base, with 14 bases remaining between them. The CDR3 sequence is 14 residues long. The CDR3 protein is CASNPQGLSYEQYF. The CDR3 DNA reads TGTGCCAGCAACCCCCAGGGGTTATCCTACGAGCAGTACTTC.

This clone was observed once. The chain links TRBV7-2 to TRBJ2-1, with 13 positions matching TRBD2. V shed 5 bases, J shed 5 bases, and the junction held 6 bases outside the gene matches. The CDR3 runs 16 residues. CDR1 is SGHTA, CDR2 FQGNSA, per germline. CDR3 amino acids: CASSPPGLAGHNEQFF. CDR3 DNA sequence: TGTGCCAGCAGCCCTCCGGGACTAGCGGGGCACAATGAGCAGTTCTTC.

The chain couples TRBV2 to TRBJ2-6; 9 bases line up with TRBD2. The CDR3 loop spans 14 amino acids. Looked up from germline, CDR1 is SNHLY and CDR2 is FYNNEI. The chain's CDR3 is CGGREDAGANVLTF. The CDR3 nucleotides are TGTGGCGGGAGGGAAGACGCTGGGGCCAACGTCCTGACTTTC.

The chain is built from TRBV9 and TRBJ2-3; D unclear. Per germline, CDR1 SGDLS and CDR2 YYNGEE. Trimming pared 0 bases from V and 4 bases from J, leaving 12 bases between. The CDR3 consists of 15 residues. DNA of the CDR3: TGTGCCAGCAGCGTAGACAAGGATAGGGCAGATACGCAGTATTTT. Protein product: CASSVDKDRADTQYF.

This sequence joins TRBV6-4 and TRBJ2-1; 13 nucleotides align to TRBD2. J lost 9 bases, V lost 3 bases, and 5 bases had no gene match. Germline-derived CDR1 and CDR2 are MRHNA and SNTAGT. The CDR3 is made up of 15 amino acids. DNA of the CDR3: TGTGCCAGCAGTGATACTAGCGGGAGGGCCGCTGAGCAGTTCTTC. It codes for CASSDTSGRAAEQFF.

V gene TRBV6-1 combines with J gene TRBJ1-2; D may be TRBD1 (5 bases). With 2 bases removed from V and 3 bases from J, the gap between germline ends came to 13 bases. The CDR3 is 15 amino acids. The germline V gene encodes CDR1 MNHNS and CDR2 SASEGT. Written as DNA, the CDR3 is TGTGCCAGCAGTGAAATCTTACAGGCGCACTATGGCTACACCTTC. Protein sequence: CASSEILQAHYGYTF.

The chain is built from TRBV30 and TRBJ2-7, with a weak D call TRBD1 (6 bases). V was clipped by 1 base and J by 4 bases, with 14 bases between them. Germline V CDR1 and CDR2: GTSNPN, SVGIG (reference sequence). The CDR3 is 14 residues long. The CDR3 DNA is TGTGCCTGGAGTGATCGGGACATCCGGTACGAGCAGTACTTC. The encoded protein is CAWSDRDIRYEQYF.

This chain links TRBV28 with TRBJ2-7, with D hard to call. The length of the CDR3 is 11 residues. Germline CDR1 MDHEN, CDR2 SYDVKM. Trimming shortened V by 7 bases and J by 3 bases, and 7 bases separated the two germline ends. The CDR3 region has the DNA TGTGCCAGCACAGATCGCTACGAGCAGTACTTC. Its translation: CASTDRYEQYF.

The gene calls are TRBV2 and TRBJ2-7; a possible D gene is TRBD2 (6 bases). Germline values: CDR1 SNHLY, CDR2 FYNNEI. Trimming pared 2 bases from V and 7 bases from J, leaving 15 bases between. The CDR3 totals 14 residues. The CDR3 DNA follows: TGTGCCAGCAGTGAAAACAGTAAGGCGGGGGAGCAGTACTTC. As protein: CASSENSKAGEQYF.

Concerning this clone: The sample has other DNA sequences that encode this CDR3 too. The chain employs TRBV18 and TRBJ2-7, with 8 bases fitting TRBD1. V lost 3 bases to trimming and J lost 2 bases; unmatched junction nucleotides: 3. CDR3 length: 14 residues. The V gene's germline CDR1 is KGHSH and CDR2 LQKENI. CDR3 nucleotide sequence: TGTGCCAGCTCACCGCAACAGGGGGCCTACGAGCAGTACTTC. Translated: CASSPQQGAYEQYF.

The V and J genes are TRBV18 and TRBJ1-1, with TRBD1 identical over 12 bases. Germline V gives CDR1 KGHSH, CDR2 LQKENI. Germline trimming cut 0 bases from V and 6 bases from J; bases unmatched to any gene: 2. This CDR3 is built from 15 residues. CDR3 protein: CASSPPGQGAAEAFF. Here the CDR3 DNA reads TGTGCCAGCTCACCACCGGGACAGGGGGCCGCTGAAGCTTTCTTT.

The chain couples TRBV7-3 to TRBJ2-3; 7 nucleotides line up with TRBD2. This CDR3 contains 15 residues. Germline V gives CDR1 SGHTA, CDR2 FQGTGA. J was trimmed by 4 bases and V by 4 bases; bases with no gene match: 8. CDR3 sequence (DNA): TGTGCCAGCAGCTCGGGACTAAAACGATCAGATACGCAGTATTTT. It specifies CASSSGLKRSDTQYF.

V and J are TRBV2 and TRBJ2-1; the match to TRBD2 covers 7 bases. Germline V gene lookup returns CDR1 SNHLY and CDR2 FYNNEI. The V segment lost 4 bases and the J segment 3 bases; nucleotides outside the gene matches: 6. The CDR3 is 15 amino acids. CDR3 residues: CASSAKRDGYNEQFF. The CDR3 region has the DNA TGTGCCAGCAGTGCCAAGCGGGATGGCTACAATGAGCAGTTCTTC.